What follows describes a single T cell receptor (beta chain). All enrollees were about 18 to 89 years old and from roughly 26 US areas. The protocol was immunoSEQ multiplex PCR, while the TCRdb copy is restricted to in-frame clones and leaves out a portion. The table records about 400,000 clones, roughly 91% of them present only once. This entry comes from a study of blood T cell repertoires in COVID-19. The germline V gene encodes CDR1 MGHRA and CDR2 YSYEKL. CDR3 length: 16 residues. With V trimmed by 2 bases and J by 4 bases, 9 bases remained unmatched. The TCR comes from a woman aged 30 to 39 who had recovered from COVID-19. The chain couples TRBV4-1 to TRBJ1-1; TRBD1 agrees at 8 bases. Specimen: PBMCs or T cells enriched from blood (not recorded which). The CDR3 DNA reads as TGCGCCAGCAGCCAATCTCCTGGGACAGGACGCACTGAAGCTTTCTTT. Protein product: CASSQSPGTGRTEAFF.